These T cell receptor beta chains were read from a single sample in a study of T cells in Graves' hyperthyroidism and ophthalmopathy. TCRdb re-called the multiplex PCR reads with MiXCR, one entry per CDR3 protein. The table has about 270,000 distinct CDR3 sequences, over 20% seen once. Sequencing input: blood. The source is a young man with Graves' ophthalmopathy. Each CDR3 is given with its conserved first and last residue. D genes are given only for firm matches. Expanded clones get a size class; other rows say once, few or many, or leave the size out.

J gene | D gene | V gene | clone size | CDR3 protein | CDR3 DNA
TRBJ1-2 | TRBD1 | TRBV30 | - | CAWSTQPRDRDYGYTF | TGTGCCTGGAGTACCCAACCCCGGGACAGGGACTATGGCTACACCTTC
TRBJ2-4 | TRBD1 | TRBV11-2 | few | CASSQLQGARAKNIQYF | TGTGCCAGCAGCCAACTCCAGGGGGCCCGGGCCAAAAACATTCAGTACTTC
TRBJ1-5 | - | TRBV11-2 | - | CASSLVTGFVSPQHF | TGTGCCAGCAGCTTAGTAACCGGTTTTGTGTCACCCCAGCATTTT
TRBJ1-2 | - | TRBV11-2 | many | CASSLVATDGYTF | TGTGCCAGCAGCTTAGTGGCGACAGATGGCTACACCTTC
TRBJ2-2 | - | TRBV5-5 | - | CASSLTGNSNTGELFF | TGTGCCAGCAGCTTAACAGGGAATTCGAACACCGGGGAGCTGTTTTTT
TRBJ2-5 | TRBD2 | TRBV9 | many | CASSVSTSGGTAQETQYF | TGTGCCAGCAGCGTAAGCACTAGCGGGGGGACTGCACAAGAGACCCAGTACTTC
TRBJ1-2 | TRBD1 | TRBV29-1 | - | CSAAGQAHYGYTF | TGCAGCGCCGCAGGACAGGCCCACTATGGCTACACCTTC
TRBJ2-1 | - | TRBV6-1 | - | CASSVGTPSYNEQFF | TGTGCCAGCAGTGTCGGGACCCCATCCTACAATGAGCAGTTCTTC
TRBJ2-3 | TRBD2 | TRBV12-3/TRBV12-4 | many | CASSFSRERDTQYF | TGTGCCAGCAGTTTTTCGCGGGAGCGAGATACGCAGTATTTT
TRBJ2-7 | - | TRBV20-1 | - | CSASPRQVPYEQYF | TGCAGTGCTAGCCCCCGACAGGTCCCTTACGAGCAGTACTTC
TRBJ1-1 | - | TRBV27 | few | CASSKDRLNTEAFF | TGTGCCAGCAGCAAAGACAGGTTGAACACTGAAGCTTTCTTT
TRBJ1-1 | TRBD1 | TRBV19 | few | CASSRGQVGEAFF | TGTGCCAGTAGTAGGGGACAGGTCGGTGAAGCTTTCTTT
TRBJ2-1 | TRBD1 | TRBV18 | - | CASSLRTGGLDEQFF | TGTGCCAGCTCACTACGAACAGGGGGCTTAGATGAGCAGTTCTTC
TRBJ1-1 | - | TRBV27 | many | CASSRGRGTEAFF | TGTGCCAGCAGTCGTGGGAGGGGCACTGAAGCTTTCTTT
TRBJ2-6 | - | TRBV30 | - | CAWSSGANVLTF | TGTGCCTGGAGCAGCGGGGCCAACGTCCTGACTTTC
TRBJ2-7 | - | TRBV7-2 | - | CASSPRAPYEQYF | TGTGCCAGCAGCCCAAGGGCCCCCTACGAGCAGTACTTC
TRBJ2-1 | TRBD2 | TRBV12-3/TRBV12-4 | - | CASGGEASYNEQFF | TGTGCCAGCGGGGGGGAAGCGAGCTACAATGAGCAGTTCTTC
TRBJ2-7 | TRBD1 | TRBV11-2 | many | CASSIPRGREQYF | TGTGCCAGCAGCATACCCAGGGGGCGAGAGCAGTACTTC
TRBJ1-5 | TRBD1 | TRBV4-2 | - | CASSQIQGQGGNQPQHF | TGTGCCAGCAGCCAAATACAGGGCCAGGGGGGCAATCAGCCCCAGCATTTT
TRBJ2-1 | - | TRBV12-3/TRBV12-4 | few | CASSISYSLYNEQFF | TGTGCCAGCAGCATAAGTTATTCTCTTTACAATGAGCAGTTCTTC
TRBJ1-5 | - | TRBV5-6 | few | CASSLGWQRSNQPQHF | TGTGCCAGCAGCTTGGGATGGCAGCGCAGCAATCAGCCCCAGCATTTT
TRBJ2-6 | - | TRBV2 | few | CASGKYGANVLTF | TGTGCCAGCGGAAAGTATGGGGCCAACGTCCTGACTTTC
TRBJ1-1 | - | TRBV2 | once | CASSLRGADTEAFF | TGTGCCAGCAGCCTCCGGGGGGCGGACACTGAAGCTTTCTTT
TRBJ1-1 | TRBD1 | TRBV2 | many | CASNGQGNTEAFF | TGTGCCAGCAACGGACAGGGAAACACTGAAGCTTTCTTT
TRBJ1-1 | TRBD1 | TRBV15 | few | CATSSYFDRGQGDTEAFF | TGTGCCACCAGCTCCTACTTTGACAGGGGTCAGGGAGACACTGAAGCTTTCTTT
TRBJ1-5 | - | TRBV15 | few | CATSAHRGNQPQHF | TGTGCCACCAGCGCCCACAGGGGCAATCAGCCCCAGCATTTT
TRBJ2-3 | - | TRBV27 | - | CASSLRGGRTDTQYF | TGTGCCAGCAGTTTACGAGGGGGGCGTACAGATACGCAGTATTTT
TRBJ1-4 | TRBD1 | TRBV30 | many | CAWSPGQGNNEKLFF | TGTGCCTGGAGTCCCGGACAGGGAAATAATGAAAAACTGTTTTTT
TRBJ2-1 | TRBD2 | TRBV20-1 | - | CSAGRIAGDNEQFF | TGCAGTGCGGGACGGATAGCGGGGGACAATGAGCAGTTCTTC
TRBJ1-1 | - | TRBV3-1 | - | CASSQDRAKAFF | TGTGCCAGCAGCCAAGATCGGGCTAAAGCTTTCTTT
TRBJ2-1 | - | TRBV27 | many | CASSLLGQGRTNYNEQFF | TGTGCCAGCAGTTTACTGGGACAAGGGAGAACCAATTACAATGAGCAGTTCTTC
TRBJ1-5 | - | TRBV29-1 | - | CSVEGPDMAQHF | TGCAGCGTTGAGGGGCCAGATATGGCTCAGCATTTT
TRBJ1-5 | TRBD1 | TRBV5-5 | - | CASSLFGTANQPQHF | TGTGCCAGCAGCTTGTTCGGGACAGCAAATCAGCCCCAGCATTTT
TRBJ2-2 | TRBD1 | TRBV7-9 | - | CATKVLQQGSPPGELFF | TGTGCCACCAAGGTGTTGCAACAGGGGTCTCCTCCCGGGGAGCTGTTTTTT
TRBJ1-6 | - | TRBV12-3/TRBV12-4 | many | CASRTAKNSPLHF | TGTGCCAGCAGGACAGCCAAGAATTCACCCCTCCACTTT
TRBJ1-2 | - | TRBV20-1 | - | CSASVLGDYGYTF | TGCAGTGCTAGTGTCCTTGGGGACTATGGCTACACCTTC
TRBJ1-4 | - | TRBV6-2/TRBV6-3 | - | CASSYGKAGPTNEKLFF | TGTGCCAGCAGTTACGGGAAAGCAGGACCGACTAATGAAAAACTGTTTTTT
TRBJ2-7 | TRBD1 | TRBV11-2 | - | CASSTGDGEQYF | TGTGCCAGCAGCACAGGGGATGGCGAGCAGTACTTC
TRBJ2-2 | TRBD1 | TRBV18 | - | CASSRGQVFAGELFF | TGTGCCAGCTCACGGGGACAGGTCTTCGCCGGGGAGCTGTTTTTT
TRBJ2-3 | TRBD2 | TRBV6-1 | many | CASSLLTSGQTDTQYF | TGTGCCAGCAGTCTCCTGACTAGCGGACAAACAGATACGCAGTATTTT
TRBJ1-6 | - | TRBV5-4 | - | CASSLPGLSGSPLHF | TGTGCCAGCAGCTTACCGGGACTCAGCGGTTCACCCCTCCACTTT
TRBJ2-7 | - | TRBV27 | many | CASSSIGTHEQYF | TGTGCCAGCAGTTCTATCGGTACACACGAGCAGTACTTC
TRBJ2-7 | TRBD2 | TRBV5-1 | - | CASSVLSSGRAPEQYF | TGCGCCAGCAGCGTACTCTCTAGCGGGAGGGCCCCCGAGCAGTACTTC
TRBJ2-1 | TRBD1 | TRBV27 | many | CASSHQGESYSYNEQFF | TGTGCCAGCAGTCACCAGGGGGAAAGTTACTCCTACAATGAGCAGTTCTTC
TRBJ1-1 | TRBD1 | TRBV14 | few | CASSQRQGVRAEAFF | TGTGCCAGCAGCCAGCGACAGGGGGTTCGTGCTGAAGCTTTCTTT
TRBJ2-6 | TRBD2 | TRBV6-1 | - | CASSEATSGRTGANVLTF | TGTGCCAGCAGTGAGGCGACTAGCGGGAGGACTGGGGCCAACGTCCTGACTTTC
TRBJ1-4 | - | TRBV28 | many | CASSSPLGPTGGEKLFF | TGTGCCAGCAGTTCACCTTTGGGTCCCACGGGGGGCGAAAAACTGTTTTTT
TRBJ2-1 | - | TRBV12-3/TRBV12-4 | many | CASRPEVLGTGNEQFF | TGTGCCAGCAGGCCGGAGGTCCTCGGGACGGGGAATGAGCAGTTCTTC
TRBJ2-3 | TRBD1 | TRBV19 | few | CASSRDRGRDTQYF | TGTGCCAGTAGTCGGGACAGGGGGCGAGATACGCAGTATTTT
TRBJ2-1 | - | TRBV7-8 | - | CASSSGGGGSSWFF | TGTGCCAGCAGCTCAGGGGGTGGCGGGAGCTCCTGGTTCTTC
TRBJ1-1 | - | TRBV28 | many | CASSLAMNTEAFF | TGTGCCAGCAGTTTGGCAATGAACACTGAAGCTTTCTTT
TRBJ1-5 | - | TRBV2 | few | CASSGPYSNQPQHF | TGTGCCAGCAGTGGACCGTATAGCAATCAGCCCCAGCATTTT
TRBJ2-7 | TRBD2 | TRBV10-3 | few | CAISVGRGSYEQYF | TGTGCCATCAGTGTGGGGAGGGGATCCTACGAGCAGTACTTC
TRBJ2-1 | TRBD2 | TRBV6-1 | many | CASRKAGGQSNEQFF | TGTGCCAGCAGGAAAGCGGGAGGGCAATCCAATGAGCAGTTCTTC
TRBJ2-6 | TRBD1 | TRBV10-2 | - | CASWGQISGANVLTF | TGCGCCAGCTGGGGACAGATTTCCGGGGCCAACGTCCTGACTTTC
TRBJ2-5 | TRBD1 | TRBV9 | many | CASSGGQGAPQYF | TGTGCCAGCAGCGGGGGACAGGGGGCTCCCCAGTACTTC
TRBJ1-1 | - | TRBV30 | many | CAWSVQLNTEAFF | TGTGCCTGGAGTGTACAGTTGAACACTGAAGCTTTCTTT
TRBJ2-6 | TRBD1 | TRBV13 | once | CASFRTGVTGANVLTF | TGTGCCAGCTTCCGGACAGGGGTTACTGGGGCCAACGTCCTGACTTTC
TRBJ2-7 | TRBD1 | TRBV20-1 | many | CSAAGQGLSYEQYF | TGCAGTGCCGCAGGACAGGGTTTGTCCTACGAGCAGTACTTC